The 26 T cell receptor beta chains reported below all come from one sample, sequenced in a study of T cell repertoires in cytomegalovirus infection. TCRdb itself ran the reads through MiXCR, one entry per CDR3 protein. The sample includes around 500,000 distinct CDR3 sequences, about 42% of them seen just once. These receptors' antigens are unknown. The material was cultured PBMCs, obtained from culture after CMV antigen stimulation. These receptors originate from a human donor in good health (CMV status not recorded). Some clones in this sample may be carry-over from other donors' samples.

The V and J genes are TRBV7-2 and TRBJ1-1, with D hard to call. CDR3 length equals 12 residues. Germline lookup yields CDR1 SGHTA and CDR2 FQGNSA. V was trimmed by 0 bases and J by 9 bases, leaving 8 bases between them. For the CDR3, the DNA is TGTGCCAGCAGCTTAGCGTACCAGAAAGCTTTCTTT. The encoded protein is CASSLAYQKAFF.

The CDR3 loop reads CASSLVIGTGSYEQYF. The CDR3 coding sequence is TGTGCCAGCAGTTTAGTCATAGGGACGGGGTCCTACGAGCAGTACTTC. The chain is built from TRBV28 and TRBJ2-7; D possibly uses TRBD1 or TRBD2 (5 bases each). V lost 2 bases, J lost 1 base, and 15 bases lay in between. The CDR3 consists of 16 residues. Germline CDR1 is MDHEN and CDR2 is SYDVKM.

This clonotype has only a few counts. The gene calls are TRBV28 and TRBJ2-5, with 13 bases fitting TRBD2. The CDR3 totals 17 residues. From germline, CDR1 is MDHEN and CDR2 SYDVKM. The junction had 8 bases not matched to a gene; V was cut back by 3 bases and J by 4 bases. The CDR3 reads CASSFVTSGGLGETQYF. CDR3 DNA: TGTGCCAGCAGTTTCGTGACTAGCGGGGGGCTAGGAGAGACCCAGTACTTC.

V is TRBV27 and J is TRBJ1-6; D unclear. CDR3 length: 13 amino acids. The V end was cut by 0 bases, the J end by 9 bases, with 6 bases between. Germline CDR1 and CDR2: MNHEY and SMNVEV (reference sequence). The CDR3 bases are TGTGCCAGCAGTTTATCGTGGGGTTCACCCCTCCACTTT. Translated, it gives CASSLSWGSPLHF.

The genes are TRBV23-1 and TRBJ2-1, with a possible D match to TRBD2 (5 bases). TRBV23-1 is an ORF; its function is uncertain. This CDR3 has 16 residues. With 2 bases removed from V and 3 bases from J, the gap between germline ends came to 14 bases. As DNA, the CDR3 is TGCGCCAGCAGTCAAGCCAGTCGGGGTAACTACAATGAGCAGTTCTTC. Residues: CASSQASRGNYNEQFF.

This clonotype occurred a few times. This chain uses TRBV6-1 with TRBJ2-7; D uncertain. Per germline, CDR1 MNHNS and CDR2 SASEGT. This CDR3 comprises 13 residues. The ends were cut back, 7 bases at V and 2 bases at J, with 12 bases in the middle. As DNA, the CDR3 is TGTGCCAGCAACCGACCCGGAGCCTACGAGCAGTACTTC. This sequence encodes CASNRPGAYEQYF.

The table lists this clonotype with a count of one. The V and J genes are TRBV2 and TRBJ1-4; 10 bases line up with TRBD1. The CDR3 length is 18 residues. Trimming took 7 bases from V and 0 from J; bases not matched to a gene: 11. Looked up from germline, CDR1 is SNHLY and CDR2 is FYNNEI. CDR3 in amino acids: CASKRTGGPTTTNEKLFF. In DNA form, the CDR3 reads TGTGCCAGCAAGCGGACAGGGGGTCCGACAACAACTAATGAAAAACTGTTTTTT.

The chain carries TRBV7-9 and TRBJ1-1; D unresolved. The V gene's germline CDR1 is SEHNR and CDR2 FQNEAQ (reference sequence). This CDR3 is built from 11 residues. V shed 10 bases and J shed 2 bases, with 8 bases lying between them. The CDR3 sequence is CAIQANTEAFF. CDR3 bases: TGTGCCATTCAGGCCAACACTGAAGCTTTCTTT.

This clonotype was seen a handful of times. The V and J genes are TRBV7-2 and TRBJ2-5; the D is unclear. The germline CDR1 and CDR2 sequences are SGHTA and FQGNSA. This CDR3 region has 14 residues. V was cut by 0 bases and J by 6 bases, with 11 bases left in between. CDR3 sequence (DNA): TGTGCCAGCAGCTTAGCGCGTCTGGGAAAGACCCAGTACTTC. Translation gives CASSLARLGKTQYF.

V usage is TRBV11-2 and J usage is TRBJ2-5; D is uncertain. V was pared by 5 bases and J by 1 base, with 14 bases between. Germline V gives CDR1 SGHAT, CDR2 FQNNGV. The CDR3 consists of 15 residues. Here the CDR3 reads CASSPTAPSQETQYF. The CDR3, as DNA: TGTGCCAGCAGCCCCACTGCCCCCAGCCAAGAGACCCAGTACTTC.

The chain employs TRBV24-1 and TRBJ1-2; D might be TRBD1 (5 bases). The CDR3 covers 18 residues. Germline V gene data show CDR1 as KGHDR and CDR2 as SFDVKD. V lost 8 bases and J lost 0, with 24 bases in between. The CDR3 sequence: CATTPKGVRRGANYGYTF. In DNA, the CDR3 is TGTGCCACCACTCCGAAGGGTGTGCGTAGGGGTGCTAACTATGGCTACACCTTC.

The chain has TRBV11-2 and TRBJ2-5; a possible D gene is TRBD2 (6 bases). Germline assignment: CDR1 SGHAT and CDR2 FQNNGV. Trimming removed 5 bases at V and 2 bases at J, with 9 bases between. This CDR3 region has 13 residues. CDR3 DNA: TGTGCCAGCAGCCGGGGGACTCAAGAGACCCAGTACTTC. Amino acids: CASSRGTQETQYF. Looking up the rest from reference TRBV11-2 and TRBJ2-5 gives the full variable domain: EAGVAQSPRYKIIEKRQSVAFWCNPISGHATLYWYQQILGQGPKLLIQFQNNGVVDDSQLPKDRFSAERLKGVDSTLKIQPAKLEDSAVYLCASSRGTQETQYFGPGTRLLVL.

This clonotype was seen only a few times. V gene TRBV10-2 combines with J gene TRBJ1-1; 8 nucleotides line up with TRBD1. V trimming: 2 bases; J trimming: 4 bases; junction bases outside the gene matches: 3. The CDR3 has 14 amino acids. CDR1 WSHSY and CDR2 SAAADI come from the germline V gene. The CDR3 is CASSETGGGTEAFF. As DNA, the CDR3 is TGCGCCAGCAGTGAGACAGGGGGAGGCACTGAAGCTTTCTTT.

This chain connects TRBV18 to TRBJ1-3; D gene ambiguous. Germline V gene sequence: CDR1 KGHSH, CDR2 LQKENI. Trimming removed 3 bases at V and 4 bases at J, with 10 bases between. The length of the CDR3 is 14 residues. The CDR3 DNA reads TGTGCCAGCTCACCCGGGCATCAAGGAAACACCATATATTTT. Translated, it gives CASSPGHQGNTIYF.

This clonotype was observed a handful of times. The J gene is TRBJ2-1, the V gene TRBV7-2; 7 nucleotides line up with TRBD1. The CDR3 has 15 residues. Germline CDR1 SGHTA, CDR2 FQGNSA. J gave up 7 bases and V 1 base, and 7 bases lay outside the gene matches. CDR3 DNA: TGTGCCAGCAGCTTAGGAGGGGGCCTTGAAAATGAGCAGTTCTTC. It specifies CASSLGGGLENEQFF. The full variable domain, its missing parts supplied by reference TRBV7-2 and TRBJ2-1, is GAGVSQSPSNKVTEKGKDVELRCDPISGHTALYWYRQSLGQGLEFLIYFQGNSAPDKSGLPSDRFSAERTGGSVSTLTIQRTQQEDSAVYLCASSLGGGLENEQFFGPGTRLTVL.

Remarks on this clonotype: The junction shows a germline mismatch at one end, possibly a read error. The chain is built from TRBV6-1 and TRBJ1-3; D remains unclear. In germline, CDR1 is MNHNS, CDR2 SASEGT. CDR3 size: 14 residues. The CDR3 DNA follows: TGTGCCCGCAGCCGAGACGCCCGGGGAAACACCATATATTTT. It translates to CARSRDARGNTIYF.

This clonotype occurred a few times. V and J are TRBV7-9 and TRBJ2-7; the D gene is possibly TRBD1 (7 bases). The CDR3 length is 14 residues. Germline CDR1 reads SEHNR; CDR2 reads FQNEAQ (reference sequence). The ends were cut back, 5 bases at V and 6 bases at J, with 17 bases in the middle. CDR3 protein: CASSTRGTLTEQYF. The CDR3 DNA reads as TGTGCCAGCAGCACCAGGGGGACTCTTACCGAGCAGTACTTC.

This chain's CDR3 is CTSSLAIRGGGQETQYF. DNA of the CDR3: TGTACCAGCAGCTTAGCTATCAGGGGAGGGGGACAAGAGACCCAGTACTTC. The chain uses TRBV7-2 and TRBJ2-5; TRBD2 might be the D (7 bases). In germline, CDR1 is SGHTA, CDR2 FQGNSA. Deletions cut 0 bases from V and 2 bases from J, with 16 bases between. This CDR3 contains 17 residues. The entire variable domain, with the rest obtained from reference TRBV7-2 and TRBJ2-5, is as follows: GAGVSQSPSNKVTEKGKDVELRCDPISGHTALYWYRQSLGQGLEFLIYFQGNSAPDKSGLPSDRFSAERTGGSVSTLTIQRTQQEDSAVYLCTSSLAIRGGGQETQYFGPGTRLLVL.

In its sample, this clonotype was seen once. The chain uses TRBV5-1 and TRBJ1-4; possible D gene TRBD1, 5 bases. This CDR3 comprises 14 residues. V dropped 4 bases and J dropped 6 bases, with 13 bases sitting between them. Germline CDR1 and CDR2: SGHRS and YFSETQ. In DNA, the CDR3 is TGCGCCAGCAGCCAGTCGGGGGTGGATGAAAAACTGTTTTTT. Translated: CASSQSGVDEKLFF.

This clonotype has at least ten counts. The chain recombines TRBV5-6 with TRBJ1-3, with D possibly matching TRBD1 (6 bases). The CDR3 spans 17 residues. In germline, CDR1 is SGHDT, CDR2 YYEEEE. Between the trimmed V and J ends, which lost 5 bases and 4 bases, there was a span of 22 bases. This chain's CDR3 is CASSSGSTGPLGNTIYF. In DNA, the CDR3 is TGTGCCAGCAGTTCCGGATCGACAGGACCTCTCGGAAACACCATATATTTT.

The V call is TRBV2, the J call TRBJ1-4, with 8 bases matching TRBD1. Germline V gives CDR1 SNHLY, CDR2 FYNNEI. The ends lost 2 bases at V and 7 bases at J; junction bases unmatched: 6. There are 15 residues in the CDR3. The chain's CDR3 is CASSESGGRGEKLFF. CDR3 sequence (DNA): TGTGCCAGCAGTGAATCAGGGGGCCGGGGTGAAAAACTGTTTTTT.

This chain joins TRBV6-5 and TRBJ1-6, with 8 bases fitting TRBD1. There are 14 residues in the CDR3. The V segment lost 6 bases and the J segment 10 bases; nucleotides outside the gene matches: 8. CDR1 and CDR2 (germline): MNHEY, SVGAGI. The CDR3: CASSRGTGSSPLHF. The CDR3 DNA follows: TGTGCCAGCAGCAGAGGGACAGGTAGCTCACCCCTCCACTTT.

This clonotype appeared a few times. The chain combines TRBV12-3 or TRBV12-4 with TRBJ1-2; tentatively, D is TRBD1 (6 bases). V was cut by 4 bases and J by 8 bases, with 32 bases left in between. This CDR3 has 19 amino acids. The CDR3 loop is CASSSQGPSAGGPYIGYTF. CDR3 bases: TGTGCCAGCAGTTCACAGGGACCCAGCGCGGGGGGTCCCTATATAGGCTACACCTTC.

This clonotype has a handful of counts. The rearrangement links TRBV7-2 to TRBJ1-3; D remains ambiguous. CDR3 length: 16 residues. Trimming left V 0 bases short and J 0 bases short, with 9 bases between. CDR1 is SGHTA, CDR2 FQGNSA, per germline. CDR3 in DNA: TGTGCCAGCAGCTTAGCCGCGCCGGGCTCTGGAAACACCATATATTTT. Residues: CASSLAAPGSGNTIYF.

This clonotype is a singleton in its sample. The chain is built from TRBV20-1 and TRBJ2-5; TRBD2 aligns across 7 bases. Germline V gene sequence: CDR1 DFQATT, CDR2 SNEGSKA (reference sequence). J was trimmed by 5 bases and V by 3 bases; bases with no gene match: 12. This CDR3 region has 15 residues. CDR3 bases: TGCAGTGCTAGGGGGAGGGCCTTAAGGGCGGAGACCCAGTACTTC. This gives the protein CSARGRALRAETQYF.

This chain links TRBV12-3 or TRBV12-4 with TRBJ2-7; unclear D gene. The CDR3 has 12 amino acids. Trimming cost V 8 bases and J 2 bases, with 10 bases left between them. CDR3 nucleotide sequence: TGTGCCAGCGCCGGCACTGCCTACGAGCAGTACTTC. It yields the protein CASAGTAYEQYF.